The 17 T cell receptor beta chains below were found in one sample sequenced in a study of blood T cell repertoires in COVID-19. Some clones are missing from TCRdb's copy, which holds only in-frame ones; the method was immunoSEQ multiplex PCR. This table has about 220,000 clones, about 87% appearing once. Sequencing used PBMCs or T cells enriched from blood (not recorded which). All receptors come from a woman aged 25 to 39 who had recovered from COVID-19.

This rearrangement joins TRBV7-9 to TRBJ2-1; 12 positions match TRBD2. CDR1 is SEHNR, CDR2 FQNEAQ, per germline (reference sequence). The junction had 5 bases not matched to a gene; V was cut back by 6 bases and J by 5 bases. CDR3 length: 15 residues. This CDR3 is CASSTSGGRNNEQFF. The CDR3 DNA is TGTGCCAGCAGTACTAGCGGGGGGAGGAACAATGAGCAGTTCTTC.

This sequence joins TRBV3-1 (or the pseudogene TRBV3-2) and TRBJ1-2; 11 bases match TRBD1. The V gene's germline CDR1 is LGHDT and CDR2 YNNKEL (reference sequence). The CDR3 loop spans 15 amino acids. The J segment lost 4 bases and the V segment lost 4 bases, leaving 5 bases of the junction unmatched. The CDR3 DNA follows: TGTGCCAGCAGCCGTCGGACAGGGGGCCTCTATGGCTACACCTTC. Translating it yields CASSRRTGGLYGYTF.

The CDR3 bases are TGTGCCACCAGCAGAGAAGGGACAGCCATGTATCAGCCCCAGCATTTT. This codes for CATSREGTAMYQPQHF. J is TRBJ1-5 and V is TRBV15, with 7 bases aligning to TRBD1. CDR1 is LNHNV, CDR2 YYDKDF, per germline (reference sequence). CDR3 size: 16 residues. The trim removed 0 bases at V and 5 bases at J, leaving 7 bases unmatched.

This clone was counted once. The chain carries TRBV4-1 and TRBJ1-6; TRBD1 might be the D (6 bases). The CDR3 consists of 14 residues. The V end lost 5 bases, the J end lost 5 bases, and 10 bases lay between the germline ends. Germline-derived CDR1 and CDR2 are MGHRA and YSYEKL. This chain's CDR3 is CASSKQGDNSPLHF. In nucleotides, the CDR3 is TGCGCCAGCAGCAAACAGGGTGATAATTCACCCCTCCACTTT.

This chain uses TRBV6-5 with TRBJ1-5; D is uncertain. The V and J ends lost 0 bases and 2 bases respectively, with 8 bases between them. There are 15 residues in the CDR3. The V gene's germline CDR1 is MNHEY and CDR2 SVGAGI. CDR3 DNA sequence: TGTGCCAGCAGTTACTCGGGAGCGGGCAATCAGCCCCAGCATTTT. As protein: CASSYSGAGNQPQHF.

The table lists this clone with a count of one. The J gene is TRBJ2-5, the V gene TRBV5-1; 9 nucleotides match TRBD2. Germline CDR1 SGHRS, CDR2 YFSETQ. With V trimmed by 3 bases and J by 3 bases, 6 bases remained unmatched. This CDR3 is built from 15 residues. DNA for the CDR3: TGCGCCAGCAGCTCCCCTAGCGGGGAGGAAGAGACCCAGTACTTC. It specifies CASSSPSGEEETQYF.

The chain is built from TRBV19 and TRBJ1-6, with TRBD1 matching over 7 bases. Germline assignment: CDR1 LNHDA and CDR2 SQIVND (reference sequence). V lost 9 bases to trimming and J lost 5 bases; unmatched junction nucleotides: 4. CDR3 length: 13 residues. In DNA form, the CDR3 reads TGTGCCAGCAGGGGGTTCGATAATTCACCCCTCCACTTT. It specifies CASRGFDNSPLHF.

The chain carries TRBV27 and TRBJ2-1, with 9 bases identical to TRBD2. V was clipped by 1 base and J by 3 bases; unmatched bases: 4. Germline CDR1 and CDR2: MNHEY and SMNVEV (reference sequence). The CDR3 is 16 residues long. This CDR3 is CASSLLPAGGYNEQFF. CDR3 DNA sequence: TGTGCCAGCAGTTTATTACCAGCGGGGGGCTACAATGAGCAGTTCTTC.

This clone appeared once. J is TRBJ1-2 and V is TRBV6-5; the match to TRBD1 covers 7 bases. The germline V gene has CDR1 MNHEY and CDR2 SVGAGI. V trimming: 5 bases; J trimming: 4 bases; junction bases outside the gene matches: 7. This CDR3 spans 14 amino acids. CDR3 coding DNA: TGTGCCAGCAGTAAGGGGGCGCGAACCTATGGCTACACCTTC. Its translation is CASSKGARTYGYTF.

The chain uses TRBV2 and TRBJ1-4, with a possible D match to TRBD1 (6 bases). Germline CDR1 SNHLY, CDR2 FYNNEI. The V end was cut by 2 bases, the J end by 3 bases, with 13 bases between. The CDR3 extends over 16 amino acids. This CDR3 is CASSELRTDANEKLFF. The DNA for the CDR3 is TGTGCCAGCAGTGAACTTCGGACAGACGCTAATGAAAAACTGTTTTTT.

The chain carries TRBV7-9 and TRBJ2-1; D is possibly TRBD2 (6 bases). The germline CDR1 and CDR2 sequences are SEHNR and FQNEAQ (reference sequence). The CDR3 runs to 14 residues. Trimming left V 7 bases short and J 2 bases short, with 12 bases between. The CDR3 DNA sequence: TGTGCCAGCAACAGACTAGACCCCTACAATGAGCAGTTCTTC. Residues: CASNRLDPYNEQFF.

V usage is TRBV4-2 and J usage is TRBJ2-2; maybe TRBD1 (6 bases). Germline-derived CDR1 and CDR2 are LGHNA and YNFKEQ. V was shortened by 1 base and J by 7 bases, with 13 bases between the two germline ends. The CDR3 has 15 residues. The CDR3 DNA follows: TGTGCCAGCAGCCAAGCAGGGGTAGAGTACGGGGAGCTGTTTTTT. Translated: CASSQAGVEYGELFF.

The rearrangement joins TRBV19 to TRBJ1-2; 7 nucleotides match TRBD1. The CDR3 runs 14 residues. Germline V gene sequence: CDR1 LNHDA, CDR2 SQIVND (reference sequence). Trimming at V came to 3 bases and at J to 4 bases, leaving 5 bases not matched to a gene. CDR3 sequence reads: CASSIPGQSYGYTF. The CDR3 DNA is TGTGCCAGTAGTATCCCGGGACAGAGCTATGGCTACACCTTC.

CDR3 residues: CASSLVGRDQPQHF. DNA for the CDR3: TGTGCCAGCAGCTTAGTTGGGAGGGATCAGCCCCAGCATTTT. The chain employs TRBV7-9 and TRBJ1-5; the D is unclear. V was clipped by 1 base and J by 5 bases, with 9 bases between them. The CDR3 loop spans 14 amino acids. Germline V gene sequence: CDR1 SEHNR, CDR2 FQNEAQ (reference sequence).

The chain carries TRBV5-1 and TRBJ2-7; 7 bases are shared with TRBD1. Germline CDR1 reads SGHRS; CDR2 reads YFSETQ. V lost 0 bases and J lost 5; bases outside the gene matches: 2. This CDR3 spans 13 amino acids. As DNA, the CDR3 is TGCGCCAGCAGCTTGGGAGGGGGCAACGAGCAGTACTTC. Its translation is CASSLGGGNEQYF.

The chain has TRBV25-1 and TRBJ1-1, with TRBD1 as a possible D gene (5 bases). The CDR3 extends over 15 amino acids. Looked up from germline, CDR1 is MGHDK and CDR2 is SYGVNS. The V gene lost 6 bases and the J gene lost 1 base, with 15 bases spanning the gap. The CDR3 loop reads CASRPGGERNTEAFF. The CDR3 coding sequence is TGTGCCAGCAGGCCTGGAGGGGAACGGAACACTGAAGCTTTCTTT.

This clone was detected only once. The chain carries TRBV5-3 and TRBJ1-1; D is undetermined. TRBV5-3 is marked as an open reading frame, function uncertain. This CDR3 region has 15 residues. Trimming took off 3 bases at V and 4 bases at J, with 16 bases between the two ends. The CDR3 region is CARSSSRAGSTEAFF. The CDR3 nucleotides read TGTGCCAGAAGCTCATCAAGGGCTGGGAGCACTGAAGCTTTCTTT.